Each of the 5 T cell receptor beta chains below was sequenced from the same sample in a study of T cell responses to AZD1222 COVID-19 vaccine. The data were produced by immunoSEQ multiplex PCR, yet TCRdb's version contains in-frame clones alone and is incomplete. This sample carries 60,000 to 90,000 clones, over 60% of them seen once, and the ten largest clones take 27%. The sample in question was peripheral blood, obtained 28 days after the second dose of the MenACWY control vaccine. All receptors come from an adult who received the MenACWY meningococcal vaccine as a control.

The rearrangement links TRBV10-3 to TRBJ2-2, with 10 bases fitting TRBD2. CDR3 length: 14 residues. Germline loops: CDR1 ENHRY, CDR2 SYGVKD. V lost 10 bases to trimming and J lost 4 bases; unmatched junction nucleotides: 6. The CDR3 nucleotides are TGTGCCACCCGGACTAGCGGCCCCACCGGGGAGCTGTTTTTT. This sequence encodes CATRTSGPTGELFF.

V usage is TRBV5-8 and J usage is TRBJ1-6; D perhaps matches TRBD1 (5 bases). Per germline, CDR1 SGHTS and CDR2 YDEGEE. V dropped 7 bases and J dropped 9 bases, with 14 bases sitting between them. The length of the CDR3 is 13 residues. The CDR3 loop is CASSGRRLSPLHF. For the CDR3, the DNA is TGTGCCAGCTCGGGACGTCGGCTTTCACCCCTCCACTTT. The variable domain in full, completed from reference TRBV5-8 and TRBJ1-6, reads EAGVTQSPTHLIKTRGQQATLRCSPISGHTSVYWYQQALGLGLQFLLWYDEGEERNRGNFPPRFSGRQFPNYSSELNVNALELEDSALYLCASSGRRLSPLHFGNGTRLTVT.

This clone turned up a few times. The chain employs TRBV13 and TRBJ1-3, with D tentatively TRBD1 (6 bases). This CDR3 contains 15 residues. Germline loops: CDR1 PRHDT, CDR2 FYEKMQ (reference sequence). The V gene lost 2 bases and the J gene lost 0 bases, with 8 bases spanning the gap. The CDR3 DNA sequence: TGTGCCAGCAGCTTAAGGGGGAGCTCTGGAAACACCATATATTTT. Its protein product is CASSLRGSSGNTIYF.

This clone was recorded only once. The V gene is TRBV6-1, the J gene TRBJ1-1; D gene ambiguous. Germline values: CDR1 MNHNS, CDR2 SASEGT. Trimming shortened V by 6 bases and J by 4 bases, and 15 bases separated the two germline ends. This CDR3 is 14 amino acids long. CDR3 residues: CASSPAGWVTEAFF. CDR3 in DNA: TGTGCCAGCAGCCCCGCGGGGTGGGTCACTGAAGCTTTCTTT.

CDR3 DNA: TGTGCCACCTCCTCCCGGACAGGGGGGCCTGAAGCTTTCTTT. Amino acids: CATSSRTGGPEAFF. The V gene is TRBV6-5, the J gene TRBJ1-1; 10 bases fit TRBD1. This CDR3 contains 14 residues. CDR1 and CDR2 from the germline V gene are MNHEY and SVGAGI. V gave up 10 bases and J gave up 6 bases; unmatched junction bases: 11.